This entry is about one TCR beta chain. Its antigen is as yet unknown. RNA transcripts yielded amplified TCR beta CDR3 regions. First-round RT-PCR with HTBI primers amplified the TCR CDR3 region. MiXCR, run by TCRdb on the multiplex PCR reads, gives a single entry per CDR3 protein. There are fewer than 450,000 distinct CDR3 sequences in the sample; over 13% occur only once, and 28% lies in the top ten. This entry comes from a study of T cells in Graves' hyperthyroidism and ophthalmopathy. General study results and limits: Clonotypes that were expanded in thyroid above 0.001 mostly appeared in blood too.

J was trimmed by 5 bases and V by 4 bases; bases with no gene match: 9. The CDR3 covers 18 residues. CDR1 is MDHEN and CDR2 is SYDVKM in the germline V gene. The receptor was isolated from a man aged 50 to 59 with Graves' ophthalmopathy. Sequences were obtained from blood. The chain carries TRBV28 and TRBJ2-3; 16 bases match TRBD2. The DNA for the CDR3 is TGTGCCAGCAGTTCGCGAATGGGACTAGCGGGAGGGGGAGATACGCAGTATTTT. Its translation is CASSSRMGLAGGGDTQYF.